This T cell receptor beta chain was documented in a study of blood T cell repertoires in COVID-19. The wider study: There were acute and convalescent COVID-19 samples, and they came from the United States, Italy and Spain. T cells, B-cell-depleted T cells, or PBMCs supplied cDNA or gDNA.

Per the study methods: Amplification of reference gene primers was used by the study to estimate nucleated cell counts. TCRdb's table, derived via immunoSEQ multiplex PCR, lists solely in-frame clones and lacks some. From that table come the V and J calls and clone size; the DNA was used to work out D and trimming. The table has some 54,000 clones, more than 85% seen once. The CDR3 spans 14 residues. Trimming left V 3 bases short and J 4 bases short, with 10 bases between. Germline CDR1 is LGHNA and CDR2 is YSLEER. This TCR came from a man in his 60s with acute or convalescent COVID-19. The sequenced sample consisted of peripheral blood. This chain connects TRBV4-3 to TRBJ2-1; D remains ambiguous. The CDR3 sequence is CASSHLSSYNEQFF. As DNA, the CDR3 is TGCGCCAGCAGCCATTTGTCCTCGTACAATGAGCAGTTCTTC.